This note documents a single T cell receptor (beta chain) sequence. The source of the sample is a study of cytomegalovirus exposure and HLA in healthy donors. V lost 4 bases and J 0 bases, leaving 10 bases between the germline ends. Germline CDR1 reads LNHDA; CDR2 reads SQIVND (reference sequence). The CDR3 runs 15 residues. A multiplex PCR was run with 60 Vbeta primers and 13 Jbeta primers. Repertoires were generated with immunoSEQ multiplex PCR, while TCRdb's copy carries only in-frame clones and drops some. This sample has roughly 250,000 clones; roughly 86% occur once, and the top ten carry about 2%.

This chain links TRBV19 with TRBJ2-4; no definite D call. Specimen: PBMCs. This receptor was taken from a woman aged 40 to 49 in good health and CMV-seropositive. CDR3 DNA: TGTGCCAGTAGTAGCGGAGAACTAGCCAAAAACATTCAGTACTTC. It is translated as CASSSGELAKNIQYF. The full variable domain, with the rest looked up from reference TRBV19 and TRBJ2-4, is DGGITQSPKYLFRKEGQNVTLSCEQNLNHDAMYWYRQDPGQGLRLIYYSQIVNDFQKGDIAEGYSVSREKKESFPLTVTSAQKNPTAFYLCASSSGELAKNIQYFGAGTRLSVL.